This TCR beta chain was identified during a study of control samples from healthy donors and cancer patients (dated by TCRdb to about 2020). Reading the germline V gene gives CDR1 MDHEN and CDR2 SYDVKM. Counted from cysteine to phenylalanine, this CDR3 has 14 amino acids. Only the CDR3 region is kept as DNA, spanning 42 bases read in frame from base 1. V was cut back by 1 base and J by 5 bases, leaving a gap of 9 bases between them. The library relied on the immunoSEQ multiplex PCR assay. TCRdb limited this immuneACCESS table to in-frame rearrangements with V and J called. A share of clones is missing; checked studies link under half to unresolved V genes, and the rest is unexplained. In all, the sample holds roughly 120,000 clones, and around 96% of those were seen once. The top ten hold less than 4.5% of the sample. As for this clone: Its target antigen remains unknown. Within one base of it there is no much larger clone, and no base qualities were kept.

What was sequenced was blood. The TCR comes from a man between 25 and 39 years old in good health. The rearranged segments are TRBV28 and TRBJ1-5, with the identity of the D gene unclear. The DNA sequence is TGTGCCAGCAGTTTATATACCGGGGATCAGCCCCAGCATTTT. Its translation reads: CASSLYTGDQPQHF.